Detailed here is one T cell receptor (beta chain). This clonotype is considered medium-sized (0.01 to 0.1%). What this receptor recognizes is not known. Per-base quality was not reported, and no clone a single base away is much larger than it. The TCR beta CDR3 region was amplified with a multiplex PCR system, in which a first round of nine to eleven cycles was run using 32 V-gene forward and 13 J-gene reverse primers. A QIAGEN Multiplex PCR Kit was used for first-round PCR, and the primer sequences were filed in Chinese patent CN105087789A. Illumina universal primers were added in a second PCR round performed with the Phusion High-Fidelity PCR Kit. Sequencing of the TCR libraries was done on the Illumina HiSeq X Ten platform in paired-end mode with a 151 bp read length. The paper's data handling went like this. Cutadapt removed reads without multiplex PCR primers, PEAR merged read pairs, and MiXCR with default settings called CDR3 regions. Repertoire diversity was assessed by Shannon entropy, and clonality was calculated as one minus the Shannon entropy divided by the ln of the count of productive unique sequences. A clonotype counted as a dominant or high-frequency T-cell clone when its frequency was 0.5% or higher. Through fastp at Q25 and MiXCR, TCRdb rebuilt clones from the public reads, retaining in-frame beta chains. Rows merge per CDR3 protein into single entries with the most common DNA and genes. The V and J calls and clone size come from TCRdb's table, not from the authors' own analysis. The sample table lists 2,500 to 3,500 distinct CDR3 sequences, less than 45% of them with a count of one. The ten largest clones take up approximately 50% of the sample.

For the TCR template, genomic DNA was extracted from bulk tumor tissue, and 450 to 700 ng of gDNA was amplified for each sample. During surgery, multiple biopsies were taken from each primary tumor and placed as far apart as possible within the tumor mass. Patients in the study cohort, which was described as untreated, were newly diagnosed NSCLC cases going through curative surgery. Donors were 15 newly diagnosed non-small cell lung cancer patients undergoing surgery with curative intent. The resected tumor masses were reviewed by two independent pathologists. Sequencing was performed only on DNA and RNA samples of high quality. This sample was included in a study of immune heterogeneity within non-small cell lung tumors (dated by TCRdb to about 2018). For context, the study as a whole: Histology comprised a handful of squamous cell carcinomas, approximately nine non-squamous carcinomas and 1 tumor not otherwise specified. The study combined whole-exome sequencing, RNA-seq and TCR beta repertoire sequencing of multiple spatially distinct regions from each NSCLC tumor to examine intratumoral immune heterogeneity. Transcriptome data were available for just roughly 40 loci from 12 patients, whereas TCR repertoire analysis spanned some 59 tumor loci from approximately 14 patients. Neoantigen binding to each patient's HLA alleles was predicted with netMHCpan-3.0 for mutant peptides of 8 to 11 amino acids.

Results and caveats for the whole study, not just this receptor: Within a patient, the same dominant CDR3B clonotypes appeared at multiple loci, but different tumor locations also contained unique high-frequency clones. A moderate positive correlation (R roughly 0.3), which was statistically significant, linked local T-cell repertoire clonality to local tumor mutational burden. High-frequency TCR beta clonotypes were found to be largely distinct between individual patients.

The TCR sequence derives from a man between 60 and 75 years old with non-small cell lung cancer. Sequenced material: lung tumor tissue.

The DNA sequence follows: TGCAGTGCTAGTCGTGTCCAAACCTACAATGAGCAGTTCTTC. Translated, it gives CSASRVQTYNEQFF. The V and J genes are TRBV20-1 and TRBJ2-1; the D segment cannot be called with confidence. V is clipped by 3 bases and J by 2 bases, and the sequence between their germline boundaries is 11 bases long. The CDR1 and CDR2 encoded by the germline V gene (reference sequence) are DFQATT and SNEGSKA. The CDR3 runs 14 amino acids, cysteine and phenylalanine included. Only the CDR3 region is kept as DNA, spanning 42 bases read in frame from base 1.